Each of the 12 T cell receptor beta chains below was sequenced from the same sample in a study of shared clonotypes between healthy human individuals. The table came from immunoSEQ multiplex PCR; TCRdb's copy has only in-frame clones and leaves some out. The sample records roughly 590,000 clones, less than 97% being singletons. CD45RO-negative, CCR7-positively selected cells formed the naive CD8 fraction, excluding terminally differentiated effector memory CD45RA+ cells. The sequenced sample was naive CD8+ T cells sorted from blood. All receptors derive from a woman between 25 and 40 years old in good health.

The chain links TRBV7-9 to TRBJ2-5; tentative D call: TRBD1 (6 bases). The CDR3 runs to 14 residues. Trimming stripped 5 bases from V and 1 base from J, with 11 bases between. CDR1 and CDR2 (germline): SEHNR, FQNEAQ (reference sequence). The CDR3 spells CASSEGTSQETQYF. Here the CDR3 DNA reads TGTGCCAGCAGCGAGGGGACATCCCAAGAGACCCAGTACTTC.

This clone appeared a single time. The CDR3 loop is CSVEGMERGVYGYTF. The DNA for the CDR3 is TGCAGCGTTGAAGGAATGGAGCGGGGGGTCTATGGCTACACCTTC. The rearrangement links TRBV29-1 to TRBJ1-2; maybe TRBD1 (5 bases). Trimming pared 1 base from V and 4 bases from J, leaving 16 bases between. The CDR3 length is 15 residues. Germline CDR1 and CDR2: SQVTM and ANQGSEA.

The V call is TRBV7-2, the J call TRBJ1-1; D is perhaps TRBD1 (5 bases). Per the germline V gene, CDR1 is SGHTA and CDR2 is FQGNSA. Trimming cost V 5 bases and J 0 bases, with 13 bases left between them. The CDR3 has 15 amino acids. The CDR3 loop reads CASSAPGLMNTEAFF. Written as DNA, the CDR3 is TGTGCCAGCAGCGCGCCGGGACTGATGAACACTGAAGCTTTCTTT.

V gene TRBV29-1 combines with J gene TRBJ1-2, with D unclear. The CDR3 has 12 amino acids. CDR1 is SQVTM, CDR2 ANQGSEA, per germline. The ends were cut back, 7 bases at V and 2 bases at J, with 11 bases in the middle. The CDR3: CSAGGWNYGYTF. The CDR3 DNA follows: TGCAGCGCTGGAGGCTGGAACTATGGCTACACCTTC.

This chain joins TRBV14 and TRBJ1-1, with unresolved D. Germline lookup yields CDR1 SGHDN and CDR2 FVKESK. With 4 bases removed from V and 4 bases from J, the gap between germline ends came to 13 bases. This CDR3 contains 14 residues. The CDR3 spells CASSREPGSTEAFF. CDR3 coding DNA: TGTGCCAGCAGCCGAGAACCGGGCAGCACTGAAGCTTTCTTT.

This sequence joins TRBV14 and TRBJ1-1; D unresolved. Per the germline V gene, CDR1 is SGHDN and CDR2 is FVKESK. The CDR3 covers 12 residues. V gave up 6 bases and J gave up 7 bases, with 12 bases separating them. The CDR3 DNA is TGTGCCAGCAGTAGGACTATCGGTGAAGCTTTCTTT. Protein sequence: CASSRTIGEAFF.

This clone was observed once. CDR3 amino acids: CATRDVKTYEQYF. CDR3 in DNA: TGTGCCACCCGAGATGTCAAGACCTACGAGCAGTACTTC. This chain links TRBV10-3 with TRBJ2-7; D is unclear. Germline CDR1 and CDR2: ENHRY and SYGVKD. The V end lost 10 bases, the J end lost 2 bases, and 15 bases lay between the germline ends. CDR3 length: 13 residues.

The chain carries TRBV19 and TRBJ2-5; D is tentatively TRBD1 or TRBD2 (5 bases each). CDR1 LNHDA and CDR2 SQIVND come from the germline V gene (reference sequence). V was cut by 5 bases and J by 3 bases, with 10 bases left in between. CDR3 length: 13 residues. The CDR3 bases are TGTGCCAGTAGTCTGGGGGAAGAAGAGACCCAGTACTTC. It translates to CASSLGEEETQYF.

This rearrangement joins TRBV5-6 to TRBJ1-2; the D gene is possibly TRBD1 (6 bases). The length of the CDR3 is 15 residues. Trimming shortened V by 5 bases and J by 2 bases, and 16 bases separated the two germline ends. Germline lookup yields CDR1 SGHDT and CDR2 YYEEEE. The CDR3 protein is CASSSNRAPNYGYTF. Written as DNA, the CDR3 is TGTGCCAGCAGTTCGAACAGGGCCCCCAACTATGGCTACACCTTC.

The V call is TRBV11-2, the J call TRBJ2-3, with 7 nucleotides matching TRBD2. CDR1 and CDR2 from the germline V gene are SGHAT and FQNNGV. The trim removed 1 base at V and 5 bases at J, leaving 6 bases unmatched. The length of the CDR3 is 15 residues. CDR3 amino acids: CASSLGGRAGDTQYF. The CDR3 bases are TGTGCCAGCAGCTTAGGGGGGAGGGCCGGAGATACGCAGTATTTT.

The chain employs TRBV9 and TRBJ1-1; 7 bases align to TRBD1. This CDR3 region has 14 residues. Germline CDR1 SGDLS, CDR2 YYNGEE. The ends lost 1 base at V and 6 bases at J; junction bases unmatched: 6. This chain's CDR3 is CASSVWGTDPEAFF. The CDR3 DNA is TGTGCCAGCAGCGTATGGGGGACAGACCCTGAAGCTTTCTTT.

The rearrangement uses TRBV27 and TRBJ2-7, with 9 bases fitting TRBD2. The V segment lost 5 bases and the J segment 3 bases; nucleotides outside the gene matches: 8. CDR1 is MNHEY and CDR2 is SMNVEV in the germline V gene (reference sequence). This CDR3 is 15 amino acids long. The CDR3 is CASSQAGGPDYEQYF. The CDR3 bases are TGTGCCAGCAGTCAGGCGGGAGGGCCGGACTACGAGCAGTACTTC.